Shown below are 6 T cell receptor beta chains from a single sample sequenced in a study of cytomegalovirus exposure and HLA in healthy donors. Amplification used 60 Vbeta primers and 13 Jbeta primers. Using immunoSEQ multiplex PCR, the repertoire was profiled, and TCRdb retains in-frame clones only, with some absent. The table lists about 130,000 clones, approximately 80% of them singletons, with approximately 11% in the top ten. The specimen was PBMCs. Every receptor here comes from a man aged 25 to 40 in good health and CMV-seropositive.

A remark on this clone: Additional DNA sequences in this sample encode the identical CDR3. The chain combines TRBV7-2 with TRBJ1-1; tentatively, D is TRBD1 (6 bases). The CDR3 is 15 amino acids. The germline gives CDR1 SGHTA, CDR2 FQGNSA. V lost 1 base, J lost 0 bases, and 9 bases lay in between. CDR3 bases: TGTGCCAGCAGCTTAGTTACAGGGATGAACACTGAAGCTTTCTTT. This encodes CASSLVTGMNTEAFF. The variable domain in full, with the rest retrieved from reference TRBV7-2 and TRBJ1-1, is GAGVSQSPSNKVTEKGKDVELRCDPISGHTALYWYRQSLGQGLEFLIYFQGNSAPDKSGLPSDRFSAERTGGSVSTLTIQRTQQEDSAVYLCASSLVTGMNTEAFFGQGTRLTVV.

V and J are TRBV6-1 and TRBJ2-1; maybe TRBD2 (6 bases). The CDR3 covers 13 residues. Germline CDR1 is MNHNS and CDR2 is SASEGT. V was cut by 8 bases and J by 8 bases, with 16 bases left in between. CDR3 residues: CASSDRGDYEQFF. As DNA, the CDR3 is TGTGCCAGCTCCGATCGCGGGGACTATGAGCAGTTCTTC.

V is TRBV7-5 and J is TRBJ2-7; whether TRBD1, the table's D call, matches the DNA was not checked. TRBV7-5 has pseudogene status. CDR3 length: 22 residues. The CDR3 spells CVRSLDDAGGTGVLSKGYEQYF. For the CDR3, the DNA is TGTGTCAGAAGCTTAGACGATGCCGGCGGGACAGGAGTCTTGTCCAAGGGGTACGAGCAGTACTTC.

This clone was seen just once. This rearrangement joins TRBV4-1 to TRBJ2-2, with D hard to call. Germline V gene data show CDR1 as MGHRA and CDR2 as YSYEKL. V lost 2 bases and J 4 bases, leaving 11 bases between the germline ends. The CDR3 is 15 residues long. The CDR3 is CASSQLVQSTGELFF. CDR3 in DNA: TGCGCCAGCAGCCAACTAGTCCAGAGCACCGGGGAGCTGTTTTTT.

DNA of the CDR3: TGTGCCAGCAGGCGGACAGGGGGCCCTGTACGACAGCCCCAGCATTTT. Encoded protein: CASRRTGGPVRQPQHF. The J gene is TRBJ1-5, the V gene TRBV27; 11 positions agree with TRBD1. Germline values: CDR1 MNHEY, CDR2 SMNVEV (reference sequence). The CDR3 consists of 16 residues. V lost 6 bases to trimming and J lost 7 bases; unmatched junction nucleotides: 11.

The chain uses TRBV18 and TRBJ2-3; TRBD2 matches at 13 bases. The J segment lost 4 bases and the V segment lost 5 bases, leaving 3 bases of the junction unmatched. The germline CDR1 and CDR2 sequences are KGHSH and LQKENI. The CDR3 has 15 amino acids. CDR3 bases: TGTGCCAGCTCAGGACTAGCGGGAGAAGCAGATACGCAGTATTTT. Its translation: CASSGLAGEADTQYF.